The clone carrying this T cell receptor (beta chain) was counted a few times. As yet, its antigen is unknown. TCRdb ran MiXCR on the RACE reads and lists one entry per CDR3 protein. The sample consists of around 300,000 distinct CDR3 sequences, roughly 8% of them appearing once. The time point: pre-sensitization, week 0. The treatment here: therapeutic diphenylcyclopropenone sensitization with weekly scalp DPC. Germline values: CDR1 MGHRA, CDR2 YSYEKL. The CDR3 is made up of 18 amino acids. The V and J ends lost 4 bases and 5 bases, in that order; junction bases with no gene match: 17. The sample originates from a study of human T cells and chemical hapten exposure. Findings and limits, study-wide: Expanded TCRs produced significantly more large CDR3 similarity clusters than controls did.

The input for sequencing was whole blood, taken in connection with sensitization to the hapten diphenylcyclopropenone (DPC). The gene calls are TRBV4-1 and TRBJ2-1; 7 bases are a match to TRBD2. This receptor was taken from a man aged 18 to 35 with alopecia areata. Some clones in this sample may be carry-over from other donors' samples. The CDR3 DNA sequence: TGCGCCAGCAGCCCCGGTAAGGGAGGACTAGTGATTAACAATGAGCAGTTCTTC. This encodes CASSPGKGGLVINNEQFF.